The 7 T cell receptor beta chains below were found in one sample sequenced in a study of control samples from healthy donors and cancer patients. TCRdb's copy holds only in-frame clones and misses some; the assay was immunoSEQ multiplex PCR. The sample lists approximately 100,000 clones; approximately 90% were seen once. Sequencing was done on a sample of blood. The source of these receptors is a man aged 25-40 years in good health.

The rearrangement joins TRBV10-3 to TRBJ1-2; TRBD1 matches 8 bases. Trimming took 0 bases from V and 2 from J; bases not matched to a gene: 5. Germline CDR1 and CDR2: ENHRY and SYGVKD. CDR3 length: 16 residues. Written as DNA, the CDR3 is TGTGCCATCAGTGAGTCTCCTTGGACAGGGAACTATGGCTACACCTTC. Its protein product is CAISESPWTGNYGYTF.

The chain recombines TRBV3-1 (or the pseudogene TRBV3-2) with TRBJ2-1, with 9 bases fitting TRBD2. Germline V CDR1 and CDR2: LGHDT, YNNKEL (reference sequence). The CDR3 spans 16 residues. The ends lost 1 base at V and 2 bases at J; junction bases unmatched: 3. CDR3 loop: CASSQVGGGAYNEQFF. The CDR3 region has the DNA TGTGCCAGCAGCCAAGTGGGCGGGGGGGCCTACAATGAGCAGTTCTTC.

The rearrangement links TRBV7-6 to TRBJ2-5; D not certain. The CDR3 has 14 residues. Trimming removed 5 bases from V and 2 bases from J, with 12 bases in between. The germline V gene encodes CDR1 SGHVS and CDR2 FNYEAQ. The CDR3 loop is CASSPRTPQETQYF. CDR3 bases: TGTGCCAGCAGCCCCAGGACGCCTCAAGAGACCCAGTACTTC.

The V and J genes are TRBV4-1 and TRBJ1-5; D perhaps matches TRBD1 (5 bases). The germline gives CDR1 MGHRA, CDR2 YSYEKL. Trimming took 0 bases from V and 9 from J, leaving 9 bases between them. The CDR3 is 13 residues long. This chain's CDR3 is CASSQETGLPQHF. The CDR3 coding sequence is TGCGCCAGCAGCCAAGAAACGGGGCTGCCCCAGCATTTT.

DNA of the CDR3: TGTGCCAGTCGATCACGGACAGGATCAGCCACTGAAGCTTTCTTT. Translating it yields CASRSRTGSATEAFF. The chain combines TRBV19 with TRBJ1-1, with TRBD1 identical over 7 bases. CDR1 is LNHDA and CDR2 is SQIVND in the germline V gene (reference sequence). V lost 8 bases to trimming and J lost 4 bases; unmatched junction nucleotides: 13. This CDR3 is 15 amino acids long.

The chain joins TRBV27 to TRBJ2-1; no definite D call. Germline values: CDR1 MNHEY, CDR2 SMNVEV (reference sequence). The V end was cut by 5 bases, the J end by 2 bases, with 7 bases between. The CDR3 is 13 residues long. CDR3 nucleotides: TGTGCCAGCAGTGTTCGGCCCTACAATGAGCAGTTCTTC. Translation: CASSVRPYNEQFF.

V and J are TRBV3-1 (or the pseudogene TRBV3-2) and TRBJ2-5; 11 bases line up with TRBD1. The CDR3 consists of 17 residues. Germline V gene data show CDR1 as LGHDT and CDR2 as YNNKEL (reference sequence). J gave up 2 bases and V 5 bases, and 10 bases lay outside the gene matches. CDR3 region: CASSSRAGTGGQETQYF. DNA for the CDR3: TGTGCCAGCAGCTCCCGTGCAGGGACAGGGGGTCAAGAGACCCAGTACTTC.